A selection of T cell receptor beta chains follows, all from one sample in a study of cytomegalovirus exposure and HLA in healthy donors. Here immunoSEQ multiplex PCR was the method, and the copy in TCRdb shows in-frame clones only, minus some. The profile shows fewer than 120,000 clones, 88% of them singletons. The sequenced sample was PBMCs. The receptor set was obtained from a woman aged 30 to 39 in good health and CMV-seropositive. CDR3s include the opening cysteine and the closing phenylalanine or tryptophan. The order of the fields is CDR3 DNA, CDR3 protein, V gene, J gene, clone size, D gene. The D gene is left open where the match is weak. Clone sizes are given selectively: once, few, many, or a class where the clone is expanded.

DNA: TGCGCCAAGCCAAGAGTACCACGGGGCACCGGGGAGCTGTTTTTT
CDR3: CAKPRVPRGTGELFF
V: TRBV10-1
J: TRBJ2-2
size: .
D: .

DNA: TGTGCCTGGAACGGCCCCGGGAGGACCACTGAAGCTTTCTTT
CDR3: CAWNGPGRTTEAFF
V: TRBV30
J: TRBJ1-1
size: .
D: .

DNA: TGCGCCAGCAGCCAAGAACTAGCTCAGCCTTACGAGCAGTACTTC
CDR3: CASSQELAQPYEQYF
V: TRBV4-3
J: TRBJ2-7
size: .
D: .

DNA: TGTGCCAGCTCACCCCGGACAGGCGCGAACACTGAAGCTTTCTTT
CDR3: CASSPRTGANTEAFF
V: TRBV18
J: TRBJ1-1
size: once
D: TRBD1

DNA: TGTGCCAGCAGTTGGGCGGACACATCAGAGCAGTACTTC
CDR3: CASSWADTSEQYF
V: TRBV6-6
J: TRBJ2-7
size: .
D: .

DNA: TGTGCCAGCAGTTTACGAGGTGGAAACACCGGGGAGCTGTTTTTT
CDR3: CASSLRGGNTGELFF
V: TRBV27
J: TRBJ2-2
size: .
D: .

DNA: TGTGCCAGCAGAAAAGACAGGGGAGGGAATCAGCCCCAGCATTTT
CDR3: CASRKDRGGNQPQHF
V: TRBV28
J: TRBJ1-5
size: .
D: TRBD1

DNA: TGTGCCAGCAGCTCCCGAACTAGCGGGAGTGTAGATACGCAGTATTTT
CDR3: CASSSRTSGSVDTQYF
V: TRBV2
J: TRBJ2-3
size: .
D: TRBD2

DNA: TGTGCCAGCAGCTTGGGCGGGTGGAATCGCTCCTACAATGAGCAGTTCTTC
CDR3: CASSLGGWNRSYNEQFF
V: TRBV7-9
J: TRBJ2-1
size: .
D: .

DNA: TGCGCCAGCAGCCTAGGACAGGAAAGAACAGATACGCAGTATTTT
CDR3: CASSLGQERTDTQYF
V: TRBV4-3
J: TRBJ2-3
size: .
D: TRBD1

DNA: TGTGCCAGCAGCTCGAGGTGGGGGGGGATCGGCACAGATACGCAGTATTTT
CDR3: CASSSRWGGIGTDTQYF
V: TRBV7-8
J: TRBJ2-3
size: .
D: TRBD2

DNA: TGTGCCAGCAGCTTAGGGCGGGACTTTTCCTACGAGCAGTACTTC
CDR3: CASSLGRDFSYEQYF
V: TRBV7-9
J: TRBJ2-7
size: .
D: .

DNA: TGTGCCAGCAGCCCCGGGACTAGCGAGTACAATGAGCAGTTCTTC
CDR3: CASSPGTSEYNEQFF
V: TRBV7-3
J: TRBJ2-1
size: .
D: TRBD2

DNA: TGTGCCAGCAGAGTGGGGGCCGGGGACACTGAAGCTTTCTTT
CDR3: CASRVGAGDTEAFF
V: TRBV7-6
J: TRBJ1-1
size: few
D: .

DNA: TGTGCCTGGAGTGTCCGGACTAGCGGGAGGTCCTACGAGCAGTACTTC
CDR3: CAWSVRTSGRSYEQYF
V: TRBV30
J: TRBJ2-7
size: .
D: TRBD2

DNA: TGTGCCAGCAGCTCCTATAGCGGGGGATGGGGTGAGCAGTTCTTC
CDR3: CASSSYSGGWGEQFF
V: TRBV7-3
J: TRBJ2-1
size: once
D: TRBD2

DNA: TGTGCCTGTCAGACTAGGGTGAATACCGGGGAGCTGTTTTTT
CDR3: CACQTRVNTGELFF
V: TRBV30
J: TRBJ2-2
size: .
D: .

DNA: TGTGCCAGCAGCCTGGCTCTTGGCAGACTAAACACTGAAGCTTTCTTT
CDR3: CASSLALGRLNTEAFF
V: TRBV5-4
J: TRBJ1-1
size: .
D: .

DNA: TGTGCCAGCTCACCACTAATGGGAGGGGACGAGACCCAGTACTTC
CDR3: CASSPLMGGDETQYF
V: TRBV18
J: TRBJ2-5
size: .
D: TRBD2

DNA: TGTGCCAGCAGTCCCTCCTTCGGGTTTTCACCCCTCCACTTT
CDR3: CASSPSFGFSPLHF
V: TRBV6-5
J: TRBJ1-6
size: .
D: .

DNA: TGTGCCAGCAGCTTACCTGGGGACAGGATTATGAACACTGAAGCTTTCTTT
CDR3: CASSLPGDRIMNTEAFF
V: TRBV7-3
J: TRBJ1-1
size: .
D: TRBD1

DNA: TGTGCCACCAGCAGAGAAGGGGCCCAGGGGACCGGGGCCAACGTCCTGACTTTC
CDR3: CATSREGAQGTGANVLTF
V: TRBV15
J: TRBJ2-6
size: .
D: .

DNA: TGTGCCAGCAGTGGACAGGTCTCCGGGGCCAACGTCCTGACTTTC
CDR3: CASSGQVSGANVLTF
V: TRBV2
J: TRBJ2-6
size: .
D: .

DNA: TGTGCCAGCAGCTTAACGGGCGGGAGCATGACCGGGGAGCTGTTTTTT
CDR3: CASSLTGGSMTGELFF
V: TRBV7-3
J: TRBJ2-2
size: .
D: TRBD2

DNA: TGTGCCAGCAGCCCTCGACAGGGGAGAGGGACTGAAGCTTTCTTT
CDR3: CASSPRQGRGTEAFF
V: TRBV7-2
J: TRBJ1-1
size: .
D: TRBD1

DNA: TGTGCCAGCAGTGAAGGACAGGGGGCAGACGAGCAGTACTTC
CDR3: CASSEGQGADEQYF
V: TRBV2
J: TRBJ2-7
size: .
D: TRBD1